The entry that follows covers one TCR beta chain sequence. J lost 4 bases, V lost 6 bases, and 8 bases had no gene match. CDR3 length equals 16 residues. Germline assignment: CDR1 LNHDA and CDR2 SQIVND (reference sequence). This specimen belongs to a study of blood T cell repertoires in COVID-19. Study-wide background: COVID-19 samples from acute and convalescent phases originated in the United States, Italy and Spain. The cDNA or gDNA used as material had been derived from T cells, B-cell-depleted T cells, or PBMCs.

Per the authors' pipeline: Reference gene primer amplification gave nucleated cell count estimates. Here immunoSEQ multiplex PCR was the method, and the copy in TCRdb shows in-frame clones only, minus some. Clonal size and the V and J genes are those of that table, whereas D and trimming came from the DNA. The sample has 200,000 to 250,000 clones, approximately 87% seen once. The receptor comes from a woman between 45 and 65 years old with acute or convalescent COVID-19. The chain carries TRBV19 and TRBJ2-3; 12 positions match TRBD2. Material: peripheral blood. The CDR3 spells CASRLAGGPNPDTQYF. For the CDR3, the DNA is TGTGCCAGTAGACTAGCGGGAGGACCCAACCCAGATACGCAGTATTTT.